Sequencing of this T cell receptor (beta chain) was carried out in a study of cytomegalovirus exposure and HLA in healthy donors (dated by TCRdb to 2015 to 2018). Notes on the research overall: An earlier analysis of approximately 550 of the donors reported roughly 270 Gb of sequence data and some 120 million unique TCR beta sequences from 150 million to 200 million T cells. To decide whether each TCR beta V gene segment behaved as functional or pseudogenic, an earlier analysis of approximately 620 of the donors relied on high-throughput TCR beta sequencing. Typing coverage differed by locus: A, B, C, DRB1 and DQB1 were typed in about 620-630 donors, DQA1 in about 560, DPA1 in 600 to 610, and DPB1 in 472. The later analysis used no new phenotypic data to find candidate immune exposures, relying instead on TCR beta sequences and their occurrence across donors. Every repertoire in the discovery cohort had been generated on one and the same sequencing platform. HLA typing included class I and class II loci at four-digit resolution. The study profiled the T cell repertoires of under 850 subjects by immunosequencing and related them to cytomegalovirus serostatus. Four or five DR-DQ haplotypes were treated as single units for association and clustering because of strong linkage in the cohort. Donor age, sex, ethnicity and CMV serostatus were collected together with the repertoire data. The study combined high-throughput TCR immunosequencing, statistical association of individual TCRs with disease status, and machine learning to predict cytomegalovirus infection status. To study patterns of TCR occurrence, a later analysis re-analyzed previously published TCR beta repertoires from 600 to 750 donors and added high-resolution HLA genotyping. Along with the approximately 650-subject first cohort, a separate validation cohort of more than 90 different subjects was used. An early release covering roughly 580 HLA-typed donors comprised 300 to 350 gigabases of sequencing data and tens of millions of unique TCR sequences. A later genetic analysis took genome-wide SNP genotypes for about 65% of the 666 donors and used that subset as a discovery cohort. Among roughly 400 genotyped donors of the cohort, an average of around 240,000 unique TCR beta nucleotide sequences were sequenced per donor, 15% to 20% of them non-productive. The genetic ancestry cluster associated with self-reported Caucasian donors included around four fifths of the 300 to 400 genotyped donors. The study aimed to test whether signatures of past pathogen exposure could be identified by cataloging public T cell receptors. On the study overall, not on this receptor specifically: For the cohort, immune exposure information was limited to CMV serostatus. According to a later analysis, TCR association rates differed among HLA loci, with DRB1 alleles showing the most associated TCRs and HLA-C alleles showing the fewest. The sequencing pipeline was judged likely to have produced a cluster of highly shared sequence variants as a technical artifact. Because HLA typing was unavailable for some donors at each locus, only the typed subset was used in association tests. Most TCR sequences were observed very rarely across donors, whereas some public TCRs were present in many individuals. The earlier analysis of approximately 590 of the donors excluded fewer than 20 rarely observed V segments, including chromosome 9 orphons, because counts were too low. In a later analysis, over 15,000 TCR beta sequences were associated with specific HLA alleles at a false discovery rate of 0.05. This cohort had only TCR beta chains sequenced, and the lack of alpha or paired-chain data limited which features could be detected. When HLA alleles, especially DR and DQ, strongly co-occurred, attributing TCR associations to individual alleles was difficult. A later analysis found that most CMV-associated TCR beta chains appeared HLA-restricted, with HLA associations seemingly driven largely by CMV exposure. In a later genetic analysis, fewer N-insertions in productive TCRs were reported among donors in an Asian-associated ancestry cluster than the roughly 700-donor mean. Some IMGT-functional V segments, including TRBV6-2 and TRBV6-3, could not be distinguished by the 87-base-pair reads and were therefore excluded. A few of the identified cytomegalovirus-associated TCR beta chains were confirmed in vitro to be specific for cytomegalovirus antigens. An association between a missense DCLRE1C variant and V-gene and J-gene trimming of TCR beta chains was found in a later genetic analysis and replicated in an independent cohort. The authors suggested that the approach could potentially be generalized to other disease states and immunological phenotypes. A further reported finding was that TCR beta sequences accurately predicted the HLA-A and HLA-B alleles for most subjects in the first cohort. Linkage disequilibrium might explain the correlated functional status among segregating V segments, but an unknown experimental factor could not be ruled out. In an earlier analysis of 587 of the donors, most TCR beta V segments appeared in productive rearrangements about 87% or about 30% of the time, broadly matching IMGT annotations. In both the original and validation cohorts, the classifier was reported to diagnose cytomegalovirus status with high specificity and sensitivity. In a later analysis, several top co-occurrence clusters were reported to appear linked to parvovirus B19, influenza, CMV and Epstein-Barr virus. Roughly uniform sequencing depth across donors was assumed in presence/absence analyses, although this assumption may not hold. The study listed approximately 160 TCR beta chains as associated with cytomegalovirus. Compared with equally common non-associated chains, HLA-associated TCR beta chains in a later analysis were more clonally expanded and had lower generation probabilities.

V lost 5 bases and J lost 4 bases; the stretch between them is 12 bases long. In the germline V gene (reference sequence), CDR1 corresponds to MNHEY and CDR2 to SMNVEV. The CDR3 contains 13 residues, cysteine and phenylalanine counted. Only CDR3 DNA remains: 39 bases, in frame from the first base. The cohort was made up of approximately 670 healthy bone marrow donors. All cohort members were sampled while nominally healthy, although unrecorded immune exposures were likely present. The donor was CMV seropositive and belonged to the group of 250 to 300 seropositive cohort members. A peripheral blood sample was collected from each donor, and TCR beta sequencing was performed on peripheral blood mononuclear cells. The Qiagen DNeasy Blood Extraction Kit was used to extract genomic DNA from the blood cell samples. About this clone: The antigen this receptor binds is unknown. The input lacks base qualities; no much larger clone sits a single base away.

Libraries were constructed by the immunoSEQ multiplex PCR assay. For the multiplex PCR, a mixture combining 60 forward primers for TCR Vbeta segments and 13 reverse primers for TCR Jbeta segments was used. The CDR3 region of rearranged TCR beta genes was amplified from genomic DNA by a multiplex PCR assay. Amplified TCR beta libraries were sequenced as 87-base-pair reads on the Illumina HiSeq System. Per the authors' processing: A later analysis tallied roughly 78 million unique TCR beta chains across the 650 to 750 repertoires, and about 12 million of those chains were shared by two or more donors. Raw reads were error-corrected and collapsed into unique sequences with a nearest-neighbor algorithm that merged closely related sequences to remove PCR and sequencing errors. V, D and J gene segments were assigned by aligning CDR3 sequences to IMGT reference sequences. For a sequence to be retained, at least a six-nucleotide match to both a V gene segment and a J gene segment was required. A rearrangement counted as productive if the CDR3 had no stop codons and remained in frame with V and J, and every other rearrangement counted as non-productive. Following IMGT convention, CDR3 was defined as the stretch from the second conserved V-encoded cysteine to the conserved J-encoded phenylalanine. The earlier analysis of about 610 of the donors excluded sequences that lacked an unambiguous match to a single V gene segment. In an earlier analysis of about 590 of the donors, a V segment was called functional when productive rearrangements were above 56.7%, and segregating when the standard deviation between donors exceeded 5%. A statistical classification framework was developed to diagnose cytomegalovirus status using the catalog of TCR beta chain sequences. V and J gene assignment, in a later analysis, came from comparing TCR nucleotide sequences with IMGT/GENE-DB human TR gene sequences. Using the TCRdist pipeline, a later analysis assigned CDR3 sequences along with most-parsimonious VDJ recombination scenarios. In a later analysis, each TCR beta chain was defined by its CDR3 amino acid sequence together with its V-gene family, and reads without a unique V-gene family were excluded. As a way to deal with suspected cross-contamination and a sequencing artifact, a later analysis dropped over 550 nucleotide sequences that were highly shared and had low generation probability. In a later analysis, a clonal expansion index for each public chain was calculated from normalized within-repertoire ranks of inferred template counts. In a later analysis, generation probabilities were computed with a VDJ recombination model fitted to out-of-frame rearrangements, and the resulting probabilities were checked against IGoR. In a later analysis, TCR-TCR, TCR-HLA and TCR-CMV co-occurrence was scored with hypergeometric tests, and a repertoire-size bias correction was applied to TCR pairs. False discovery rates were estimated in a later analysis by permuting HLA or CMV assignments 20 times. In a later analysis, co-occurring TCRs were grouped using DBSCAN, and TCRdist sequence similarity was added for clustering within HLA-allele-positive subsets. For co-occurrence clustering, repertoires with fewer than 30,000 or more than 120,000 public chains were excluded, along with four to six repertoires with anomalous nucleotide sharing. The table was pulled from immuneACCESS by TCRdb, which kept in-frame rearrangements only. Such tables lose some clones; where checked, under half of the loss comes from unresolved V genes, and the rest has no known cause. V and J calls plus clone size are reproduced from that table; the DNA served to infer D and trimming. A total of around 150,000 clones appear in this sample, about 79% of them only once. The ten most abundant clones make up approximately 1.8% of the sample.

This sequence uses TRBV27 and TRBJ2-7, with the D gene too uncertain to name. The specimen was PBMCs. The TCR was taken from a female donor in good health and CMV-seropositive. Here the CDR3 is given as CASSATNSYEQYF. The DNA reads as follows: TGTGCCAGCAGTGCCACAAACAGTTACGAGCAGTACTTC.